A single sample gave rise to the 20 T cell receptor beta chains below, sequenced in a study of identical twins. TCRdb re-derived calls from the 5' RACE reads in MiXCR, one entry per CDR3 protein. The sample consists of about 690,000 distinct CDR3 sequences, around 20% of them appearing once. The sample was also linked to a second study, of T cells expressing NK-cell markers.

The sequencing input was PBMCs. Receptors were obtained from a woman aged 18-29 years in good health.

The chain recombines TRBV7-7 with TRBJ2-2; D not resolved. V was trimmed by 3 bases and J by 7 bases, leaving 9 bases between them. This CDR3 region has 13 residues. Germline lookup yields CDR1 SSHAT and CDR2 FNYEAQ (reference sequence). The CDR3 is CASSLSLGGELFF. CDR3 sequence (DNA): TGTGCCAGCAGCTTGAGTTTAGGCGGGGAGCTGTTTTTT.

There are many counts of this clonotype. The chain carries TRBV12-3 or TRBV12-4 and TRBJ2-7; 10 nucleotides agree with TRBD2. The CDR3 spans 15 residues. Losses at the gene ends were 7 bases for V and 9 bases for J; bases not matched to a gene: 15. The CDR3 nucleotides are TGTGCCAGCAAGCAAGGACTAGCGGCCGCCTTTGGGCAGTACTTC. Its protein is CASKQGLAAAFGQYF.

This clonotype was seen at least ten times. The rearrangement links TRBV27 to TRBJ2-1; TRBD1 aligns across 8 bases. Germline V gene data show CDR1 as MNHEY and CDR2 as SMNVEV (reference sequence). The CDR3 runs 12 residues. V shed 6 bases and J 7 bases; nucleotides not matched to a gene: 2. The CDR3 spells CASRRQGNEQFF. The CDR3 coding sequence is TGTGCCAGCAGGAGACAGGGGAATGAGCAGTTCTTC.

There are a few counts of this clonotype. The CDR3 DNA is TGCGCCAGCAGCTTGGCCCAGCCAGGAGATACGCAGTATTTT. It is translated as CASSLAQPGDTQYF. V is TRBV5-1 and J is TRBJ2-3; the D is unclear. The CDR3 contains 14 residues. V dropped 0 bases and J dropped 5 bases, with 10 bases sitting between them. Germline lookup yields CDR1 SGHRS and CDR2 YFSETQ.

The CDR3 sequence is CASSLGGAGSYNEQFF. In DNA form, the CDR3 reads TGTGCCAGCAGCTTAGGCGGGGCGGGGTCCTACAATGAGCAGTTCTTC. This chain uses TRBV7-9 with TRBJ2-1; possible D gene TRBD2, 6 bases. The germline V gene has CDR1 SEHNR and CDR2 FQNEAQ (reference sequence). The CDR3 length is 16 residues. With 1 base removed from V and 1 base from J, the gap between germline ends came to 11 bases.

This clonotype showed up many times. Relative to the germline gene, one junction end is altered; a read error may explain this. This rearrangement joins TRBV5-1 to TRBJ2-7, with 7 bases lining up with TRBD1. CDR3 length: 12 residues. The germline gives CDR1 SGHRS, CDR2 YFSETQ. The CDR3 DNA reads TGTGCCAGCAGCCTTACAGGGGACGAGCAGTACTTC. Translating it yields CASSLTGDEQYF.

This clonotype came up a few times. This chain joins TRBV5-1 and TRBJ2-1, with 9 bases lining up with TRBD2. The CDR3 consists of 14 residues. V lost 5 bases and J lost 5; bases outside the gene matches: 5. Germline CDR1 SGHRS, CDR2 YFSETQ. CDR3 nucleotide sequence: TGCGCCAGCAGTGTGGCTAGCGGGGACAATGAGCAGTTCTTC. Encoded protein: CASSVASGDNEQFF.

This clonotype was counted only a few times. This chain links TRBV6-1 with TRBJ1-4, with D maybe TRBD1 (5 bases). The CDR3 covers 14 residues. Germline loops: CDR1 MNHNS, CDR2 SASEGT. V was trimmed by 3 bases and J by 6 bases, leaving 11 bases between them. CDR3: CASSEWGQDEKLFF. The CDR3 DNA is TGTGCCAGCAGTGAGTGGGGCCAGGATGAAAAACTGTTTTTT.

The V gene is TRBV5-1, the J gene TRBJ2-7, with 10 bases that match TRBD2. CDR1 SGHRS and CDR2 YFSETQ come from the germline V gene. This CDR3 has 15 amino acids. Trimming removed 1 base from V and 1 base from J; junction bases left unmatched: 2. CDR3 nucleotide sequence: TGCGCCAGCAGCTTGTCTAGCGGGGGTTCCTACGAGCAGTACTTC. This gives the protein CASSLSSGGSYEQYF.

The sample holds many counts of this clonotype. The V gene is TRBV10-3, the J gene TRBJ2-7; tentatively, D is TRBD2 (6 bases). Looked up from germline, CDR1 is ENHRY and CDR2 is SYGVKD. Between the trimmed V and J ends, which lost 3 bases and 3 bases, there was a span of 18 bases. The CDR3 has 16 residues. The CDR3 nucleotides read TGTGCCATCAGTGAAGGCGGGGCGGCTACTAACTACGAGCAGTACTTC. It specifies CAISEGGAATNYEQYF.

This clonotype was seen a handful of times. V and J are TRBV4-2 and TRBJ2-1; 9 bases align to TRBD2. Germline loops: CDR1 LGHNA, CDR2 YNFKEQ. The CDR3 runs 16 residues. J gave up 3 bases and V 3 bases, and 6 bases lay outside the gene matches. The CDR3 protein is CASSHETSGIYNEQFF. CDR3 coding DNA: TGTGCCAGCAGCCACGAGACTAGCGGAATCTACAATGAGCAGTTCTTC.

This clonotype has a count of ten or more. The gene calls are TRBV6-5 and TRBJ2-1; D is unresolved. CDR1 and CDR2 from the germline V gene are MNHEY and SVGAGI. This CDR3 contains 14 residues. The V gene lost 6 bases and the J gene lost 3 bases, with 12 bases spanning the gap. CDR3 nucleotides: TGTGCCAGCAGATTCGGACGTAGCTACAATGAGCAGTTCTTC. Its translation: CASRFGRSYNEQFF.

This clonotype was counted once. A junction end diverges from the germline sequence, so it may reflect a read error. The chain has TRBV20-1 and TRBJ2-3; 9 bases align to TRBD2. Germline CDR1 reads DFQATT; CDR2 reads SNEGSKA (reference sequence). The CDR3 runs 15 residues. The CDR3 region is CCAFQGGRAPDTQYF. The CDR3 coding sequence is TGCTGTGCCTTCCAGGGCGGGAGGGCCCCAGATACGCAGTATTTT.

The J gene is TRBJ2-3, the V gene TRBV24-1, with 9 bases that match TRBD2. This CDR3 is 18 amino acids long. The V segment lost 2 bases and the J segment 5 bases; nucleotides outside the gene matches: 13. Per the germline V gene, CDR1 is KGHDR and CDR2 is SFDVKD. In nucleotides, the CDR3 is TGTGCCACCAGTGATTCCGGGATAGCGGGAGTATCGCTAGATACGCAGTATTTT. It codes for CATSDSGIAGVSLDTQYF.

This chain links TRBV7-8 with TRBJ2-7, with TRBD1 matching 8 bases. V trimming: 5 bases; J trimming: 3 bases; junction bases outside the gene matches: 18. Germline CDR1 and CDR2: SGHVS and FQNEAQ. The CDR3 is 18 residues long. The CDR3 protein is CASSLLDRVGPIHYEQYF. The CDR3, as DNA: TGTGCCAGCAGCCTCCTGGACAGGGTAGGCCCTATTCACTACGAGCAGTACTTC.

The V call is TRBV25-1, the J call TRBJ1-5, with D possibly matching TRBD1 (6 bases). V was pared by 3 bases and J by 0 bases, with 15 bases between. Germline V CDR1 and CDR2: MGHDK, SYGVNS. This CDR3 spans 17 amino acids. CDR3 sequence: CASSDNRDTNSNQPQHF. The DNA for the CDR3 is TGTGCCAGCAGTGACAACCGGGACACTAATAGCAATCAGCCCCAGCATTTT.

The rearrangement joins TRBV7-7 to TRBJ2-7; maybe TRBD1 (5 bases). Trimming left V 3 bases short and J 5 bases short, with 20 bases between. Germline CDR1 reads SSHAT; CDR2 reads FNYEAQ (reference sequence). The CDR3 spans 16 residues. Here the CDR3 reads CASSFSRAPSSHEQYF. DNA of the CDR3: TGTGCCAGCAGCTTTAGCAGGGCTCCTAGTTCTCACGAGCAGTACTTC.

In its sample, this clonotype was seen a few times. The chain uses TRBV12-3 or TRBV12-4 and TRBJ2-3; a possible D gene is TRBD1 (5 bases). V gave up 6 bases and J gave up 3 bases, with 13 bases separating them. The CDR3 is made up of 14 amino acids. DNA of the CDR3: TGTGCCAGCAGGCAGGGCAGGTCAACAGATACGCAGTATTTT. Encoded protein: CASRQGRSTDTQYF.

This clonotype was observed a handful of times. V is TRBV7-2 and J is TRBJ2-5, with 10 bases fitting TRBD2. The CDR3 runs to 15 residues. CDR1 SGHTA and CDR2 FQGNSA come from the germline V gene. V gave up 5 bases and J gave up 6 bases; unmatched junction bases: 9. The CDR3 protein is CASSTYSGRAQTQYF. CDR3 in DNA: TGTGCCAGCAGCACCTACAGCGGGAGGGCCCAGACCCAGTACTTC.

V gene TRBV5-5 combines with J gene TRBJ2-7, with D unclear. The CDR3 consists of 14 residues. Looked up from germline, CDR1 is SGHKS and CDR2 is YYEKEE (reference sequence). Trimming shortened V by 4 bases and J by 2 bases, and 13 bases separated the two germline ends. DNA of the CDR3: TGTGCCAGCAGCCCACGAGCGATTACCTACGAGCAGTACTTC. Translating it yields CASSPRAITYEQYF.